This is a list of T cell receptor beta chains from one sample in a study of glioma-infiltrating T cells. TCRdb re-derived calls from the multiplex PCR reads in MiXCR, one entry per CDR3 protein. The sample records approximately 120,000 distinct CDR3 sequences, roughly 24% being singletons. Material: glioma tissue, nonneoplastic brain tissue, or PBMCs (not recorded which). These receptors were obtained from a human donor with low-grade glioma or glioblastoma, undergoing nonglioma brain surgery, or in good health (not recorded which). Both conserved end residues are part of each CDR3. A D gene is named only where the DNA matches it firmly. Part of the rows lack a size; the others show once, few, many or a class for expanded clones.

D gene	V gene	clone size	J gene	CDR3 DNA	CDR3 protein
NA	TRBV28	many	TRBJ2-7	TGTGCCAGCAGTCAACCACAGGGATCGGTGGACGAGCAGTACTTC	CASSQPQGSVDEQYF
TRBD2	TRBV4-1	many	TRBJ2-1	TGCGCCACCAGCAGCGGGGCCTACAATGAGCAGTTCTTC	CATSSGAYNEQFF
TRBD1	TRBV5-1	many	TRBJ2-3	TGCGCCAGCAGGAGGGACAGCTCCACAGATACGCAGTATTTT	CASRRDSSTDTQYF
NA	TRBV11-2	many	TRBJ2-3	TGTGCCAGCAGCTTAGATACGCAGTATTTT	CASSLDTQYF
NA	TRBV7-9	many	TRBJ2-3	TGTGCCAGCAGCTTAGGCCCTGGAGACGGGGGAGATACGCAGTATTTT	CASSLGPGDGGDTQYF
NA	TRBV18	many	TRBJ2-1	TGTGCCAGCTCACCACTAACGGACAATGAGCAGTTCTTC	CASSPLTDNEQFF
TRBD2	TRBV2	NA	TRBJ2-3	TGTGCCAGCATTGCGGGAGGGAGCGCAGATACGCAGTATTTT	CASIAGGSADTQYF
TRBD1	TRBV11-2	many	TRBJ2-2	TGTGCCAGCAGCTTATGGGGGGACAGGCGGCCGGACACCGGGGAGCTGTTTTTT	CASSLWGDRRPDTGELFF
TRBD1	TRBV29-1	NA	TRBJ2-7	TGCAGCGTTGAGGGACAGGGTCCCTACGAGCATTACTTC	CSVEGQGPYEHYF
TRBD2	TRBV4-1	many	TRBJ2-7	TGCGCCAGCAGCCCGACTAGCGGGAGACCCTACGAGCAGTACTTC	CASSPTSGRPYEQYF
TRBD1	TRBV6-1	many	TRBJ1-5	TGTGCCAGCAGTCAGACAGGGGGCTTCAATCAGCCCCAGCATTTT	CASSQTGGFNQPQHF
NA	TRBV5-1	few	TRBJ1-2	TGCGCCAGCAGCTTGGCCCTACAGGGATCTGAGGGCTACACCTTC	CASSLALQGSEGYTF
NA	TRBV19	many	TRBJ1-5	TGTGCCAGTAGTTTCGAAAGCAATCAGCCCCAGCATTTT	CASSFESNQPQHF
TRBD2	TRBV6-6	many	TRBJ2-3	TGTGCCAGCAGTTACTCGGCTAGCGGGGTGACAGATACGCAGTATTTT	CASSYSASGVTDTQYF
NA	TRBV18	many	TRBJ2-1	TGTGCCAGCTCACCGACTGGAGGGGGGAGCTCCTACAATGAGCAGTTCTTC	CASSPTGGGSSYNEQFF
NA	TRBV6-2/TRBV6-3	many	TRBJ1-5	TGTGCCAGCAGTTACTCGATGAGGGATAGCAATCAGCCCCAGCATTTT	CASSYSMRDSNQPQHF
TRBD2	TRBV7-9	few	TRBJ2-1	TGTGCCAGCAGCTCGCCGGGACTAGCGGGAGGGCCCCTTTCTCATGAGCAGTTCTTC	CASSSPGLAGGPLSHEQFF
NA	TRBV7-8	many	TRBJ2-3	TGTGCCAGCAGCTCTCGAGAAACCACAGATACGCAGTATTTT	CASSSRETTDTQYF
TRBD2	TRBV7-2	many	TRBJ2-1	TGTGCCAGCAGCTTACGCGGGAGGGCCGAAGACAATGAGCAGTTCTTC	CASSLRGRAEDNEQFF
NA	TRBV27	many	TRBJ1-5	TGTGCCAGCAGGAACAGGGACGGTCAGCCCCAGCATTTT	CASRNRDGQPQHF
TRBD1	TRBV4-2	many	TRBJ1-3	TGTGCCAGCAGCCAAATATTTTACAGGGGAACTGAGGGAAACACCATATATTTT	CASSQIFYRGTEGNTIYF
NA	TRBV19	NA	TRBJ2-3	TGTGCCAGTAGTACCTCACGCACAGATGCGCAGTATTTT	CASSTSRTDAQYF
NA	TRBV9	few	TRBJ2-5	TGTGCCAGCAGCGTAGAAGGGATGGGAGAGACCCAGTACTTC	CASSVEGMGETQYF
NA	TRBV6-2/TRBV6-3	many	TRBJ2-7	TGTGCCAGCAGTTACCCACAGGGCCTCTACGAGCAGTACTTC	CASSYPQGLYEQYF
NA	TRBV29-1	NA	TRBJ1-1	TGCAGCGTTGGTTGGGGGATCACTGAAGCTTTCTTT	CSVGWGITEAFF
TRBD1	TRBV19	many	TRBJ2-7	TGTGCCAGTAGTAGGGACAGGTACTACGAGCAGTACTTC	CASSRDRYYEQYF
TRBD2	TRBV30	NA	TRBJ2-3	TGTGCCTGGAGTGTACCTGGCGGGAGACATCAAGATACGCAGTATTTT	CAWSVPGGRHQDTQYF
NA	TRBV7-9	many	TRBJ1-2	TGTGCCAGCAGCTTACAGATTAACTATGGCTACACCTTC	CASSLQINYGYTF
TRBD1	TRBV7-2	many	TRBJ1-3	TGTGCCAGCAGCTTTGGCGCTCTGGGACAGGGGGCTGGAAACACCATATATTTT	CASSFGALGQGAGNTIYF
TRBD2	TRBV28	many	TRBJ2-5	TGTGCCACCTGGACTAGCGGGACCGAGACCCAGTACTTC	CATWTSGTETQYF
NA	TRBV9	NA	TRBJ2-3	TGTGCCAGCAGCGTAAGGGGAGTGCAGACAGATACGCAGTATTTT	CASSVRGVQTDTQYF
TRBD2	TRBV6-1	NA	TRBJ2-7	TGTGCCAGCAAACTAGCGGGATTTGGATCCTACGGGCAGTACTTC	CASKLAGFGSYGQYF
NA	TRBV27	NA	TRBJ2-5	TGTGCCACCAGTGACCCAAGACAAAGCCAAGAGACCCAGTTATTC	CATSDPRQSQETQLF
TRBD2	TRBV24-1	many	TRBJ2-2	TGTGCCACCAGTGCCCCGGGGAGGGGCACCGGGGAGCTGTTTTTT	CATSAPGRGTGELFF
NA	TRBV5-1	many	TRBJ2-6	TGCGCCAGCAGCCTAGCCTCAGCTAGAGGGGCCAACGTCCTGACTTTC	CASSLASARGANVLTF
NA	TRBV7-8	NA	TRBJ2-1	TGTGCCAGCAGCTTCGGGAGTTACAATGAGCAGTTGTTC	CASSFGSYNEQLF
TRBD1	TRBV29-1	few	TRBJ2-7	TGCAGCGTAGACGACAGGGGCTCCTACGAGCAGTACTTC	CSVDDRGSYEQYF
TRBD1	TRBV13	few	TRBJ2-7	TGTGCCAGCAGCCCTTCTCCTCCGGGACAGTCCTACGAGCAGTACTTC	CASSPSPPGQSYEQYF
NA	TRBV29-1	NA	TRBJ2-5	TGCAGCGTTGAACACAGGCATAAAGAGACCCAGTACTTC	CSVEHRHKETQYF
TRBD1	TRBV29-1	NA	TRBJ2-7	TGCAGCGTAGTCCCCGAGACAGGGTTCGACGAGCAGTACTTC	CSVVPETGFDEQYF
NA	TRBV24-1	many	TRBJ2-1	TGTGCCACCAGTGATTTCGGTTACAATGAGCAGTTCTTC	CATSDFGYNEQFF
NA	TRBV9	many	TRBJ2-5	TGTGCCAGCAGCCAAAACCAAGAGACCCAGTACTTC	CASSQNQETQYF
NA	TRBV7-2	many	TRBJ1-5	TGTGCCAGCAGCTTAGCTGGGAATAGCAATCAGCCCCAGCATTTT	CASSLAGNSNQPQHF